Below are 9 T cell receptor beta chains sequenced from a single sample in a study of shared clonotypes between healthy human individuals. This table comes from immunoSEQ multiplex PCR, and its TCRdb copy is limited to in-frame clones, with some not included. The table shows 2 million to 2.5 million clones, with 90% to 96% occurring only once. The sample was naive CD4+ T cells sorted from blood. Subset denoted: CD45RA+ positively selected. Receptors originate from a man aged 18 to 29 in good health.

This chain uses TRBV30 with TRBJ2-3, with D maybe TRBD1 (6 bases). Trimming removed 3 bases from V and 0 bases from J, with 13 bases in between. The CDR3 spans 15 residues. Germline assignment: CDR1 GTSNPN and CDR2 SVGIG (reference sequence). The CDR3 is CAWRGKRGSTDTQYF. The CDR3 bases are TGTGCCTGGAGGGGCAAGAGGGGGAGCACAGATACGCAGTATTTT.

V and J are TRBV6-4 and TRBJ1-2, with 9 bases that match TRBD1. Germline CDR1 is MRHNA and CDR2 is SNTAGT. The CDR3 covers 14 residues. V lost 4 bases to trimming and J lost 7 bases; unmatched junction nucleotides: 7. CDR3 sequence reads: CASSVDRGGSGYTF. The CDR3 coding sequence is TGTGCCAGCAGTGTGGACAGGGGAGGTAGTGGCTACACCTTC.

The genes are TRBV6-6 and TRBJ2-2, with 10 bases identical to TRBD2. In germline, CDR1 is MNHNY, CDR2 SVGAGI (reference sequence). V shed 5 bases, J shed 6 bases, and the junction held 0 bases outside the gene matches. The CDR3 covers 13 residues. CDR3 residues: CASSSGRAGELFF. The CDR3 region has the DNA TGTGCCAGCAGTAGCGGGAGGGCCGGGGAGCTGTTTTTT.

This clone has just one count. In DNA form, the CDR3 reads TGTGCCAGCAGCGTTCTAGCGTTCTCCTACAATGAGCAGTTCTTC. It codes for CASSVLAFSYNEQFF. The J gene is TRBJ2-1, the V gene TRBV7-6; D perhaps matches TRBD2 (6 bases). The V gene's germline CDR1 is SGHVS and CDR2 FNYEAQ. V gave up 5 bases and J gave up 0 bases, with 11 bases separating them. The CDR3 is 15 amino acids.

The chain combines TRBV7-2 with TRBJ1-1; D gene uncertain. V gave up 4 bases and J gave up 10 bases, with 19 bases separating them. CDR3 length equals 14 residues. The germline V gene encodes CDR1 SGHTA and CDR2 FQGNSA. CDR3 protein: CASSSPIAVSAAFF. The CDR3 DNA is TGTGCCAGCAGCTCACCGATCGCCGTCTCTGCAGCTTTCTTT.

A remark on this clone: The sample holds other DNA sequences that translate to the same CDR3. This sequence joins TRBV5-1 and TRBJ2-1; TRBD2 matches at 9 bases. Germline V lookup: CDR1 SGHRS, CDR2 YFSETQ. With V trimmed by 3 bases and J by 0 bases, 1 base remained unmatched. This CDR3 is 15 amino acids long. The CDR3 loop reads CASSYSGSSYNEQFF. CDR3 nucleotide sequence: TGCGCCAGCAGCTATAGCGGGAGCTCCTACAATGAGCAGTTCTTC.

This chain links TRBV5-6 with TRBJ1-2, with TRBD1 identical over 9 bases. The CDR3 sequence is 13 residues long. J lost 6 bases, V lost 4 bases, and 4 bases had no gene match. Germline V gene data show CDR1 as SGHDT and CDR2 as YYEEEE. The chain's CDR3 is CASSRTGVDGYTF. Written as DNA, the CDR3 is TGTGCCAGCAGCCGGACAGGGGTCGATGGCTACACCTTC.

The J gene is TRBJ2-3, the V gene TRBV4-3; D ambiguous. The CDR3 consists of 15 residues. Germline CDR1 reads LGHNA; CDR2 reads YSLEER. Trimming left V 1 base short and J 4 bases short, with 12 bases between. DNA of the CDR3: TGCGCCAGCAGCCAAGGATTCCACGACGCAGATACGCAGTATTTT. It translates to CASSQGFHDADTQYF.

Details on this clone: Different DNA sequences within this sample yield the same CDR3. This chain links TRBV6-5 with TRBJ2-7, with D uncertain. Trimming took off 0 bases at V and 2 bases at J, with 5 bases between the two ends. Germline assignment: CDR1 MNHEY and CDR2 SVGAGI. The length of the CDR3 is 13 residues. The CDR3 is CASSYSTAYEQYF. As DNA, the CDR3 is TGTGCCAGCAGTTACTCGACCGCCTACGAGCAGTACTTC.